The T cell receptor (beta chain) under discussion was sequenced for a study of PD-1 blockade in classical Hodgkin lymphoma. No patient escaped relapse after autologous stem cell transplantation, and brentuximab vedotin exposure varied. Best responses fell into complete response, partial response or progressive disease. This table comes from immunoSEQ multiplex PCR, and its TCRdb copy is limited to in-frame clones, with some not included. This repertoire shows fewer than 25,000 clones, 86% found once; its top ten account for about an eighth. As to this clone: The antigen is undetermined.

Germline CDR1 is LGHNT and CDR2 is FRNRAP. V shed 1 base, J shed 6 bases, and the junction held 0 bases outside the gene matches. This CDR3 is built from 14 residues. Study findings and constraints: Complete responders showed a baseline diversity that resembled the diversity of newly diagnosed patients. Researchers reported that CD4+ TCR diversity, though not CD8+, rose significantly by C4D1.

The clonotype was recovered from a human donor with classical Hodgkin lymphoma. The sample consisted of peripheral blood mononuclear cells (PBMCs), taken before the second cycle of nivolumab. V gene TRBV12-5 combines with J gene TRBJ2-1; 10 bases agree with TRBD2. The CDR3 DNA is TGTGCTAGTGGTTTGGGACTAGCGGGCAATGAGCAGTTCTTC. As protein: CASGLGLAGNEQFF. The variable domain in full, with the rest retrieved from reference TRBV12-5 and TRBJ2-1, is DARVTQTPRHKVTEMGQEVTMRCQPILGHNTVFWYRQTMMQGLELLAYFRNRAPLDDSGMPKDRFSAEMPDATLATLKIQPSEPRDSAVYFCASGLGLAGNEQFFGPGTRLTVL.